A selection of T cell receptor beta chains follows, all from one sample in a study of shared clonotypes between healthy human individuals. Only in-frame clones appear in the TCRdb table, and some are missing; sequencing was by immunoSEQ multiplex PCR. In the table there are more than 1.2 million clones, 98% of which are singletons. Sequenced sample: naive CD4+ T cells sorted from blood. The receptor set was obtained from a man aged 25 to 45 in good health. Both conserved end residues are part of each CDR3. The D gene is left open where the match is weak. Size values are once, few and many counts, or a class for expanded clones, and some rows have none.

TRBD2	TRBV2	-	TRBJ2-1	CASTPRTSGSYEQFF	TGTGCCAGCACTCCCCGGACTAGCGGGAGCTATGAGCAGTTCTTC
-	TRBV19	-	TRBJ1-1	CASSISGGRVNTEAFF	TGTGCCAGTAGTATTAGCGGGGGGCGAGTGAACACTGAAGCTTTCTTT
-	TRBV2	-	TRBJ1-5	CASREKSLRDQPQHF	TGTGCCAGCAGAGAGAAAAGCCTACGCGATCAGCCCCAGCATTTT
-	TRBV5-6	-	TRBJ2-7	CASSYSTLSEGNEQYF	TGTGCCAGCAGCTATTCTACCCTATCCGAGGGGAACGAGCAGTACTTC
-	TRBV6-5	-	TRBJ2-7	CASSYSEGPIEQYF	TGTGCCAGCAGTTACTCCGAAGGGCCTATTGAGCAGTACTTC
-	TRBV29-1	-	TRBJ2-3	CSVVGMRVSTDTQYF	TGCAGCGTTGTAGGGATGAGGGTTAGCACAGATACGCAGTATTTT
TRBD2	TRBV28	-	TRBJ2-1	CASTLPHPGLAGGGLNEQFF	TGTGCCAGCACCCTACCCCACCCCGGACTAGCGGGAGGGGGATTAAATGAGCAGTTCTTC
TRBD2	TRBV5-8	-	TRBJ2-4	CASSSSGSIVKNIQYF	TGTGCCAGCAGCTCGAGCGGGAGTATAGTCAAAAACATTCAGTACTTC
-	TRBV23-1	-	TRBJ2-7	CASSQGSADYEQYF	TGCGCCAGCAGTCAGGGGTCAGCAGACTACGAGCAGTACTTC
TRBD2	TRBV9	-	TRBJ2-3	CASSVAPRELYTDTQYF	TGTGCCAGCAGCGTTGCCCCGCGGGAGCTATACACAGATACGCAGTATTTT
TRBD1	TRBV9	once	TRBJ1-5	CASSAGQFLGQPQHF	TGTGCCAGCAGCGCGGGACAGTTTTTAGGCCAGCCCCAGCATTTT
-	TRBV6-5	-	TRBJ1-2	CASSYLANYGYTF	TGTGCCAGCAGTTACCTAGCTAACTATGGCTACACCTTC
TRBD2	TRBV25-1	-	TRBJ2-1	CASSTTGGMNNEQFF	TGTGCCAGCAGTACGACGGGAGGTATGAACAATGAGCAGTTCTTC
TRBD2	TRBV7-9	once	TRBJ2-1	CASRVGLAAHEQFF	TGTGCCAGCAGAGTGGGACTAGCGGCCCATGAGCAGTTCTTC
TRBD2	TRBV7-9	once	TRBJ2-2	CASSLGGGLTGELFF	TGTGCCAGCAGCCTCGGCGGGGGATTAACCGGGGAGCTGTTTTTT
TRBD2	TRBV7-2	-	TRBJ2-7	CASSRGLADSYEQYF	TGTGCCAGCAGCCGAGGACTAGCGGACTCCTACGAGCAGTACTTC
-	TRBV2	-	TRBJ2-7	CASSETGTTYEQYF	TGTGCCAGCAGTGAAACCGGGACAACCTACGAGCAGTACTTC
-	TRBV28	-	TRBJ2-7	CASSLGDRYEQYF	TGTGCCAGCAGTTTAGGGGACCGCTACGAGCAGTACTTC
TRBD1	TRBV6-1	-	TRBJ2-1	CASRTDRFYNEQFF	TGTGCCAGCAGGACGGACAGGTTCTACAATGAGCAGTTCTTC
TRBD1	TRBV18	-	TRBJ2-2	CASSERAGTGSNTGELFF	TGTGCCAGCTCCGAGAGGGCCGGGACAGGGTCGAACACCGGGGAGCTGTTTTTT
TRBD2	TRBV7-8	-	TRBJ2-7	CASSSGLAGVYEQYF	TGTGCCAGCAGCTCCGGACTAGCGGGAGTGTACGAGCAGTACTTC
TRBD2	TRBV7-2	once	TRBJ2-1	CASSSRLASNEQFF	TGTGCCAGCAGCTCGAGACTAGCTTCTAATGAGCAGTTCTTC
-	TRBV28	-	TRBJ1-2	CASRLAYGYTF	TGTGCCAGCAGGCTCGCCTATGGCTACACCTTC
-	TRBV10-1	-	TRBJ2-6	CASSDGGSGANVLTF	TGCGCCAGCAGTGACGGCGGTTCTGGGGCCAACGTCCTGACTTTC
TRBD2	TRBV18	once	TRBJ2-7	CASSPTAGDHEQYF	TGTGCCAGCTCACCAACAGCGGGAGATCACGAGCAGTACTTC
-	TRBV19	-	TRBJ2-7	CASSTTRDYEQYF	TGTGCCAGTAGTACGACAAGGGACTACGAGCAGTACTTC
TRBD2	TRBV7-9	-	TRBJ2-1	CASSDPSGIYNEQFF	TGTGCCAGCAGCGACCCTAGCGGGATCTACAATGAGCAGTTCTTC
TRBD2	TRBV2	-	TRBJ2-1	CASSLTSGRYYNEQFF	TGTGCCAGCAGTTTGACTAGCGGGAGGTACTACAATGAGCAGTTCTTC
-	TRBV5-1	once	TRBJ1-3	CASSLGSSGNTIYF	TGCGCCAGCAGCCTAGGGAGCTCTGGAAACACCATATATTTT
TRBD2	TRBV11-2	once	TRBJ2-7	CASSGQIGLAGTHEQYF	TGTGCCAGCAGCGGGCAGATAGGACTAGCGGGAACCCACGAGCAGTACTTC
-	TRBV14	-	TRBJ2-7	CANSQEQGLPYEQYF	TGTGCCAACAGCCAAGAACAGGGTCTTCCCTACGAGCAGTACTTC
-	TRBV5-1	-	TRBJ1-5	CASSSGSLEGNQPQHF	TGCGCCAGCAGCTCGGGTAGTCTCGAGGGCAATCAGCCCCAGCATTTT
-	TRBV28	-	TRBJ1-5	CASSLNRVGNQPQHF	TGTGCCAGCAGTTTAAACAGGGTCGGCAATCAGCCCCAGCATTTT
-	TRBV5-1	-	TRBJ2-2	CASRDSGELFF	TGCGCCAGCAGGGACAGCGGGGAGCTGTTTTTT
-	TRBV20-1	-	TRBJ1-3	CSARRGNTIYF	TGCAGTGCTAGGCGGGGAAACACCATATATTTT
-	TRBV4-1	-	TRBJ2-1	CASSQFPKNEQFF	TGCGCCAGCAGCCAATTCCCCAAGAATGAGCAGTTCTTC
-	TRBV5-5	-	TRBJ2-3	CASSLGGLVSADTQYF	TGTGCCAGCAGCTTAGGTGGGCTAGTTAGCGCAGATACGCAGTATTTT
-	TRBV10-3	-	TRBJ2-3	CAVGTLTDTQYF	TGTGCCGTCGGGACTCTCACAGATACGCAGTATTTT
TRBD1	TRBV27	-	TRBJ1-2	CASSLLGQDPYGYTF	TGTGCCAGCAGTTTATTGGGACAGGACCCCTATGGCTACACCTTC
-	TRBV30	-	TRBJ2-3	CAWSVAPPDTQYF	TGTGCCTGGAGTGTAGCCCCCCCAGATACGCAGTATTTT
-	TRBV5-1	-	TRBJ2-5	CASSWTTGEQETQYF	TGCGCCAGCAGCTGGACGACAGGCGAACAAGAGACCCAGTACTTC
TRBD2	TRBV11-2	-	TRBJ2-1	CASSYVIGGRADKFF	TGTGCCAGCAGCTATGTAATAGGCGGGAGGGCCGACAAGTTCTTC
TRBD2	TRBV6-5	-	TRBJ2-1	CASSYVLAGANEQFF	TGTGCCAGCAGTTACGTACTAGCGGGAGCCAATGAGCAGTTCTTC
TRBD1	TRBV7-2	once	TRBJ1-2	CASSTRGHGYTF	TGTGCCAGCAGCACCAGGGGGCACGGCTACACCTTC
TRBD2	TRBV27	once	TRBJ2-3	CASKRAGGRDTQYF	TGTGCCAGCAAGCGTGCGGGGGGAAGGGATACGCAGTATTTT
-	TRBV6-1	-	TRBJ2-5	CASSEEETQYF	TGTGCCAGCAGTGAAGAGGAGACCCAGTACTTC
-	TRBV5-1	-	TRBJ2-5	CASSFDPRVQETQYF	TGCGCCAGCAGCTTTGATCCCAGGGTCCAAGAGACCCAGTACTTC
-	TRBV11-2	-	TRBJ1-2	CASSLSSYGYTF	TGTGCCAGCAGCTTATCCAGCTATGGCTACACCTTC
TRBD1	TRBV7-2	-	TRBJ1-5	CASSLQGDQPQHF	TGTGCCAGCAGCCTACAGGGGGATCAGCCCCAGCATTTT
TRBD1	TRBV6-1	-	TRBJ2-5	CASSANRGRRETQYF	TGTGCCAGCAGCGCCAACAGGGGGCGCCGGGAGACCCAGTACTTC
TRBD1	TRBV6-5	-	TRBJ1-4	CASSLNRGPNEKLFF	TGTGCCAGCAGTTTGAACAGGGGGCCTAATGAAAAACTGTTTTTT
-	TRBV18	-	TRBJ2-3	CASSPPLTDTQYF	TGTGCCAGCTCACCACCCCTCACAGATACGCAGTATTTT
TRBD1	TRBV5-1	-	TRBJ2-3	CASSAGTVSTDTQYF	TGCGCCAGCAGCGCAGGGACAGTTAGCACAGATACGCAGTATTTT